A selection of T cell receptor beta chains follows, all from one sample in a study of cytomegalovirus exposure and HLA in healthy donors. Repertoires were generated with immunoSEQ multiplex PCR, while TCRdb's copy carries only in-frame clones and drops some. Of over 200,000 clones listed, 88% are singletons. Sequenced: PBMCs. These TCRs come from a woman younger than 30 in good health and CMV-seronegative. The CDR3 runs from the conserved cysteine through the conserved F or W. A D gene is named only where the DNA matches it firmly. Clone sizes are given selectively: once, few, many, or a class where the clone is expanded.

TRBV19	TRBJ2-1	-	TRBD2	CASSILVGGNEQFF	TGTGCCAGTAGTATATTAGTGGGAGGGAATGAGCAGTTCTTC
TRBV5-6	TRBJ1-2	once	-	CASSLVQGESYGYTF	TGTGCCAGCAGCCTAGTACAGGGCGAGAGCTATGGCTACACCTTC
TRBV11-2	TRBJ1-4	-	TRBD1	CASSLVPGTGGEKLFF	TGTGCCAGCAGCTTAGTTCCCGGGACAGGGGGGGAAAAACTGTTTTTT
TRBV27	TRBJ2-1	-	-	CASIGYNEQFF	TGTGCCAGCATCGGTTACAATGAGCAGTTCTTC
TRBV27	TRBJ1-3	-	TRBD1	CASSKGAPGNTIYF	TGTGCCAGCAGCAAGGGGGCACCTGGAAACACCATATATTTT
TRBV5-8	TRBJ2-7	-	TRBD2	CASSLLLAGGPVPYEQYF	TGTGCCAGCAGCTTGTTACTAGCGGGAGGGCCTGTCCCCTACGAGCAGTACTTC
TRBV27	TRBJ1-1	-	-	CASSENQGRAEAFF	TGTGCCAGCAGTGAAAATCAGGGTCGCGCTGAAGCTTTCTTT
TRBV25-1	TRBJ2-7	-	TRBD2	CASSVAGGYEQYF	TGTGCCAGCAGTGTAGCGGGAGGATACGAGCAGTACTTC
TRBV27	TRBJ2-7	-	-	CASSLGAGRYEQYF	TGTGCCAGCAGTTTAGGCGCAGGGAGGTACGAGCAGTACTTC
TRBV5-8	TRBJ2-3	-	TRBD1	CASSAGTGGGSSRSDTQYF	TGTGCCAGCAGCGCCGGGACAGGGGGCGGAAGTTCACGTTCAGATACGCAGTATTTT
TRBV6-6	TRBJ1-5	-	TRBD1	CASSSYTGDQPQHF	TGTGCCAGCAGTTCCTACACAGGGGATCAGCCCCAGCATTTT
TRBV6-6	TRBJ2-7	-	-	CASRPGGGARRNEQYF	TGTGCCAGCAGGCCGGGTGGGGGCGCGCGGAGGAACGAGCAGTACTTC
TRBV7-9	TRBJ1-3	once	TRBD1	CASSLERQGGGNTIYF	TGTGCCAGCAGCTTAGAGAGACAGGGAGGAGGAAACACCATATATTTT
TRBV27	TRBJ2-7	-	-	CASSFSQGYSYEQYF	TGTGCCAGCAGTTTCAGTCAGGGGTACTCCTACGAGCAGTACTTC
TRBV28	TRBJ1-2	-	-	CASSSSPPEYGYTF	TGTGCCAGCAGTTCAAGTCCGCCGGAGTATGGCTACACCTTC
TRBV9	TRBJ2-1	once	TRBD2	CASSGAGLAGRMGSYNEQFF	TGTGCCAGCAGCGGGGCGGGTCTAGCGGGACGAATGGGGTCCTACAATGAGCAGTTCTTC
TRBV18	TRBJ2-1	-	TRBD2	CASSPSGRLDEQFF	TGTGCCAGCTCACCCAGCGGGAGATTGGATGAGCAGTTCTTC
TRBV2	TRBJ2-3	-	-	CASSRGRAATDTQYF	TGTGCCAGCAGTAGGGGGAGGGCCGCGACAGATACGCAGTATTTT
TRBV19	TRBJ1-5	-	-	CASSIPGSGNQPQHF	TGTGCCAGTAGTATACCGGGGTCGGGCAATCAGCCCCAGCATTTT
TRBV28	TRBJ2-7	-	-	CASSFPLIDEQYF	TGTGCCAGCAGTTTCCCTCTTATCGACGAGCAGTACTTC
TRBV5-1	TRBJ2-1	-	TRBD1	CASSLDRGLGEQFF	TGCGCCAGCAGCCTGGACAGGGGGCTTGGTGAGCAGTTCTTC
TRBV19	TRBJ1-1	-	TRBD1	CASKGQGRGTEAFF	TGTGCCAGTAAAGGACAGGGGCGTGGGACTGAAGCTTTCTTT
TRBV19	TRBJ1-2	-	TRBD1	CASSTFATGGSYGYTF	TGTGCCAGTAGTACCTTCGCGACAGGGGGAAGCTATGGCTACACCTTC
TRBV5-4	TRBJ2-2	-	-	CASSFPTRGNTGELFF	TGTGCCAGCAGCTTTCCCACCCGGGGGAACACCGGGGAGCTGTTTTTT
TRBV9	TRBJ2-3	-	-	CASSPREGGTDTQYF	TGTGCCAGCAGCCCTCGTGAGGGGGGGACAGATACGCAGTATTTT
TRBV5-1	TRBJ1-5	-	-	CASSSERNQPQHF	TGCGCCAGCAGCTCCGAGAGGAATCAGCCCCAGCATTTT
TRBV28	TRBJ2-7	-	TRBD1	CASSLSGIGQGAYEQYF	TGTGCCAGCAGTTTATCGGGTATAGGGCAGGGGGCCTACGAGCAGTACTTC
TRBV28	TRBJ2-1	-	TRBD2	CASSRGTTSGLIHEQFF	TGTGCCAGCAGCCGGGGTACTACTAGCGGGCTCATCCATGAGCAGTTCTTC
TRBV18	TRBJ2-7	-	-	CASSPSQVSYEQYF	TGTGCCAGCTCACCAAGCCAGGTCTCCTACGAGCAGTACTTC
TRBV7-8	TRBJ1-5	-	TRBD1	CASSYDRGVGQPQHF	TGTGCCAGCAGCTATGACAGGGGGGTGGGTCAGCCCCAGCATTTT
TRBV13	TRBJ2-5	-	TRBD2	CASSLAGGGETQYF	TGTGCCAGCAGCTTAGCGGGAGGGGGTGAGACCCAGTACTTC